Following are 3 T cell receptor beta chains from one sample sequenced in a study of shared clonotypes between healthy human individuals. The protocol was immunoSEQ multiplex PCR, while the TCRdb copy is restricted to in-frame clones and leaves out a portion. The table has more than 2,000,000 clones, over 85% seen once. The specimen was naive CD4+ T cells from PBMCs. Indicated subset: CD45RA+ positively selected. Every receptor here comes from a man between 18 and 29 years old in good health. Some clones in this sample may be carry-over from other donors' samples.

The V gene is TRBV5-4, the J gene TRBJ2-2, with 9 nucleotides matching TRBD2. The length of the CDR3 is 16 residues. Germline V gene lookup returns CDR1 SGHNT and CDR2 YYREEE (reference sequence). After removal of 3 bases from V and 1 base from J, the junction contained 4 bases not matched to a gene. The CDR3 region is CASSSREGLNTGELFF. The CDR3 nucleotides are TGTGCCAGCAGCTCGCGGGAGGGCCTGAACACCGGGGAGCTGTTTTTT.

The chain has TRBV9 and TRBJ2-5, with a weak D call TRBD2 (5 bases). This CDR3 has 14 amino acids. The germline V gene has CDR1 SGDLS and CDR2 YYNGEE. V shed 0 bases and J shed 4 bases, with 10 bases lying between them. This CDR3 reads CASSVGPRGETQYF. Here the CDR3 DNA reads TGTGCCAGCAGCGTAGGACCCCGGGGAGAGACCCAGTACTTC. The whole variable domain, remainder taken from reference TRBV9 and TRBJ2-5, is DSGVTQTPKHLITATGQRVTLRCSPRSGDLSVYWYQQSLDQGLQFLIQYYNGEERAKGNILERFSAQQFPDLHSELNLSSLELGDSALYFCASSVGPRGETQYFGPGTRLLVL.

This clone has only one observation. The rearrangement uses TRBV2 and TRBJ1-2; 7 positions match TRBD1. Germline lookup yields CDR1 SNHLY and CDR2 FYNNEI. The CDR3 is made up of 14 amino acids. V gave up 6 bases and J gave up 4 bases; unmatched junction bases: 8. The CDR3 reads CASREQGLGYGYTF. DNA for the CDR3: TGTGCCAGCAGAGAACAGGGGCTCGGCTATGGCTACACCTTC.